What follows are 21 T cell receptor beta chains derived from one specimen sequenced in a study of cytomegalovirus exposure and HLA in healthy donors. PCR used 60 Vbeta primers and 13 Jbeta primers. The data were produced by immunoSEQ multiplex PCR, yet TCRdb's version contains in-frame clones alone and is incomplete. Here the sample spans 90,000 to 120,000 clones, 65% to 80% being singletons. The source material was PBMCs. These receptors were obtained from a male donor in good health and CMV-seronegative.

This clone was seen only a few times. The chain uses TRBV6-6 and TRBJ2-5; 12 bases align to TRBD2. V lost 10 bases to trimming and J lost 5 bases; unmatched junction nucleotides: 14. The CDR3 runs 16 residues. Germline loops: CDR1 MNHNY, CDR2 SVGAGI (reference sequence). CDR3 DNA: TGTGCCACTACGACTAGCGGGAGACTAAGTGGGGAGACCCAGTACTTC. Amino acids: CATTTSGRLSGETQYF.

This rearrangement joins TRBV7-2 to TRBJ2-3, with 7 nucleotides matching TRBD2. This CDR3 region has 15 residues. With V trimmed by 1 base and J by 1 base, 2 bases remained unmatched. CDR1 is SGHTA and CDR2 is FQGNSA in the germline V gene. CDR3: CASSLEGGRTDTQYF. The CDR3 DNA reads TGTGCCAGCAGCTTAGAGGGAGGGCGCACAGATACGCAGTATTTT.

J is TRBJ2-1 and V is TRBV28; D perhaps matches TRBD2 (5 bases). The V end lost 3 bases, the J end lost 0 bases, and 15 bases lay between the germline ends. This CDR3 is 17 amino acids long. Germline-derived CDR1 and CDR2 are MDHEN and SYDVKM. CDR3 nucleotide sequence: TGTGCCAGCAGTTTCCCCTCGTCGGGAAGCTCCTACAATGAGCAGTTCTTC. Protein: CASSFPSSGSSYNEQFF.

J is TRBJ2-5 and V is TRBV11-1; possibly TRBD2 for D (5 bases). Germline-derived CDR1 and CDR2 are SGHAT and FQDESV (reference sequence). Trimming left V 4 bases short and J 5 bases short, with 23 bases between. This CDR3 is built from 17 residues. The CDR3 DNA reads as TGTGCCAGCAGCTATAACCCGGGCCGGGATGACGGGGAGACCCAGTACTTC. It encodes CASSYNPGRDDGETQYF.

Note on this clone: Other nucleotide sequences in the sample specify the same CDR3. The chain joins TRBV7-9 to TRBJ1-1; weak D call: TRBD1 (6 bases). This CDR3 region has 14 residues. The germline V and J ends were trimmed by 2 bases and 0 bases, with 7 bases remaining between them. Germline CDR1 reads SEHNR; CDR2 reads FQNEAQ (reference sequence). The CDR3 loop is CASSLTGLNTEAFF. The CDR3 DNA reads TGTGCCAGCAGCTTAACAGGGTTGAACACTGAAGCTTTCTTT.

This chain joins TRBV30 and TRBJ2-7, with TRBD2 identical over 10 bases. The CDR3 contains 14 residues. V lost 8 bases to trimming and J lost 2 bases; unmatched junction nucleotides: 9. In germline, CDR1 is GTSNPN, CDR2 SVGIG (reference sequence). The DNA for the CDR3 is TGTGCCGGAGCCGGGAGCGGGAGGGCCTACGAGCAGTACTTC. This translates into CAGAGSGRAYEQYF.

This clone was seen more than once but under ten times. The CDR3 spells CASSQEASGRVQGQYF. CDR3 sequence (DNA): TGCGCCAGCAGCCAAGAGGCTAGCGGGAGGGTCCAGGGGCAGTACTTC. The rearrangement uses TRBV4-1 and TRBJ2-7; 12 bases map to TRBD2. This CDR3 comprises 16 residues. In germline, CDR1 is MGHRA, CDR2 YSYEKL. The J segment lost 9 bases and the V segment lost 0 bases, leaving 9 bases of the junction unmatched.

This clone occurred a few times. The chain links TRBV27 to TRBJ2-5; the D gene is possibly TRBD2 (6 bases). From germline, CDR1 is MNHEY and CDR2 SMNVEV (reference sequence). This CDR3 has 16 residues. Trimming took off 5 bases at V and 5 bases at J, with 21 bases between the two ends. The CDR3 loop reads CASSVYPGTLMETQYF. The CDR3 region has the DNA TGTGCCAGCAGTGTATATCCCGGGACTCTTATGGAGACCCAGTACTTC.

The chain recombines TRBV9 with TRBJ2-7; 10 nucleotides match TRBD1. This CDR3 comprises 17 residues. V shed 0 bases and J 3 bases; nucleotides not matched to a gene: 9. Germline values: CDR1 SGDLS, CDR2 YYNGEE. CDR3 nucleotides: TGTGCCAGCAGCGTAGGCCCCCCCCGGGACAGGGGCTACGAGCAGTACTTC. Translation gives CASSVGPPRDRGYEQYF.

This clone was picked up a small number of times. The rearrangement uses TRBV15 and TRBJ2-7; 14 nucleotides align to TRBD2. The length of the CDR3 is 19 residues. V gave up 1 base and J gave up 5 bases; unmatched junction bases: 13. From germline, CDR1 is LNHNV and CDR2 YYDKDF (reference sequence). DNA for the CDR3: TGTGCCACCAGCAGAGGCGGCAGGCCGGGACTAGCGGGAGCTCACGAGCAGTACTTC. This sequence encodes CATSRGGRPGLAGAHEQYF.

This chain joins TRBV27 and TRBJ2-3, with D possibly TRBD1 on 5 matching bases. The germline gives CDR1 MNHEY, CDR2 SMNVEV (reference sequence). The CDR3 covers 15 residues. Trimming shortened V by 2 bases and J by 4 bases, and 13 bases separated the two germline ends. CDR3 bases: TGTGCCAGCAGTTTAGAAGGGGCAGGACCAGATACGCAGTATTTT. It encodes CASSLEGAGPDTQYF.

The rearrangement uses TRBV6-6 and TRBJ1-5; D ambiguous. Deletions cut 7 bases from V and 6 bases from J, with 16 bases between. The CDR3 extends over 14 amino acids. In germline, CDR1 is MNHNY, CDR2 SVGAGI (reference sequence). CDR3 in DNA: TGTGCCAGCAATCCCGGGAGGGTGGGTCAGCCCCAGCATTTT. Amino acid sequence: CASNPGRVGQPQHF.

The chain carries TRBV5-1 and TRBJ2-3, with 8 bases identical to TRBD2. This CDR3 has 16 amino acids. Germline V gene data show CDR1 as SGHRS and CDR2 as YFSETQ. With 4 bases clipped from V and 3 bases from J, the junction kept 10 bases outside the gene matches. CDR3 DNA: TGCGCCAGCAGCCAGAAACTAGCGGCTAGTACAGATACGCAGTATTTT. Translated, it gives CASSQKLAASTDTQYF.

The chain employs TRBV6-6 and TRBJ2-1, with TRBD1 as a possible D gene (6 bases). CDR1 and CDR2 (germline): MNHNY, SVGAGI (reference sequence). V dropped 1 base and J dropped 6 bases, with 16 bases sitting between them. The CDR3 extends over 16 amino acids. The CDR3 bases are TGTGCCAGCAGTTACTTGGGGGCGGACTTCAGCAATGAGCAGTTCTTC. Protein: CASSYLGADFSNEQFF.

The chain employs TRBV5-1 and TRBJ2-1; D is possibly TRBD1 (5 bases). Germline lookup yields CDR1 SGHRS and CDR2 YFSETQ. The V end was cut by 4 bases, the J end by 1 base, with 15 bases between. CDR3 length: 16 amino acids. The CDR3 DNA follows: TGCGCCAGCAGCCTCCGCTTAGACAGTTCCTACAATGAGCAGTTCTTC. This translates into CASSLRLDSSYNEQFF.

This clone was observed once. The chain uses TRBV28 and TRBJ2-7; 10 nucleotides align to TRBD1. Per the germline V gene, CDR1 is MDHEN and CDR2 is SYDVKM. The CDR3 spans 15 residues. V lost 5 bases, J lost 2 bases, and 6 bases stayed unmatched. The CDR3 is CASSPRTGGTYEQYF. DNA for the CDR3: TGTGCCAGCAGTCCCCGGACAGGGGGAACCTACGAGCAGTACTTC.

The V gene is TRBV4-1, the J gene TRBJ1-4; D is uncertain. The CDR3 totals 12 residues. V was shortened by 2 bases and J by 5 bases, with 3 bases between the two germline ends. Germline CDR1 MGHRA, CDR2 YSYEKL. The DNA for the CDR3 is TGCGCCAGCAGCCAACTCAATGAAAAACTGTTTTTT. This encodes CASSQLNEKLFF.

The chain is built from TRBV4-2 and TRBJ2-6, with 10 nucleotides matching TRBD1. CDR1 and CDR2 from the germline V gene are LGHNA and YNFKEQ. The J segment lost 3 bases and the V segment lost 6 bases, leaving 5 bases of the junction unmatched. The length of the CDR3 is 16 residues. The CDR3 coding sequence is TGTGCCAGCAGAAGACAGGGGGCGCTTGGGGCCAACGTCCTGACTTTC. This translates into CASRRQGALGANVLTF.

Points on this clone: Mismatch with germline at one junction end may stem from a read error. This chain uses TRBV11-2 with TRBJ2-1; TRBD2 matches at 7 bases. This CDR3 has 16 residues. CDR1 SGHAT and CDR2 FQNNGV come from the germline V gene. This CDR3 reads CASTLVGGRAYNEQFF. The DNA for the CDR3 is TGTGCCAGCACCTTAGTTGGTGGGAGGGCCTACAATGAGCAGTTCTTC. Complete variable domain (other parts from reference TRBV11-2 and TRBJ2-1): EAGVAQSPRYKIIEKRQSVAFWCNPISGHATLYWYQQILGQGPKLLIQFQNNGVVDDSQLPKDRFSAERLKGVDSTLKIQPAKLEDSAVYLCASTLVGGRAYNEQFFGPGTRLTVL.

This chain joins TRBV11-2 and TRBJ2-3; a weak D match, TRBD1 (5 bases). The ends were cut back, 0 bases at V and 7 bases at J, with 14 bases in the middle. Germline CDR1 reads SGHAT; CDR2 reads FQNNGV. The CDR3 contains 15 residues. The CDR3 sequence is CASSLDRGGTNTQYF. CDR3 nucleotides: TGTGCCAGCAGCTTAGATAGGGGCGGCACGAATACGCAGTATTTT.

The DNA of the CDR3 is TGTGCCAGCAGCCAAGACTACCAAGAGACCCAGTACTTC. Translation: CASSQDYQETQYF. V usage is TRBV27 and J usage is TRBJ2-5; no clear D. The CDR3 contains 13 residues. V lost 6 bases and J lost 0, with 8 bases in between. Germline lookup yields CDR1 MNHEY and CDR2 SMNVEV (reference sequence).